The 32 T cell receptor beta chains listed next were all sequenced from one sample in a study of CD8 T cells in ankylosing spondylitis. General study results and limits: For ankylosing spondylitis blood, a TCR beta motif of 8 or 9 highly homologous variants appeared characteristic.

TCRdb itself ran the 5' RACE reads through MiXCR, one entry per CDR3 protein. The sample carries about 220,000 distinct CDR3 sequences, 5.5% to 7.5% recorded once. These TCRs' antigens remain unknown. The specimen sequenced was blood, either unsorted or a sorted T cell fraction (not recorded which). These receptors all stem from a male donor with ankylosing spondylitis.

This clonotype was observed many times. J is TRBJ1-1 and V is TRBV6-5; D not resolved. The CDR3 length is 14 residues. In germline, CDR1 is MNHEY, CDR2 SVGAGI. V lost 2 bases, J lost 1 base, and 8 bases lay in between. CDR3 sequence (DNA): TGTGCCAGCAGTTACGGAGCCGGGAACACTGAAGCTTTCTTT. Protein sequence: CASSYGAGNTEAFF.

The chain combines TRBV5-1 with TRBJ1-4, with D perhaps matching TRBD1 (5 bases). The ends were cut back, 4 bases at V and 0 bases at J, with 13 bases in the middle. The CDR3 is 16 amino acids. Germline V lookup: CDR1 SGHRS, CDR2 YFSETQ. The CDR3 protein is CASSGGTATTNEKLFF. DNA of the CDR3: TGCGCCAGCAGCGGGGGGACCGCCACAACTAATGAAAAACTGTTTTTT. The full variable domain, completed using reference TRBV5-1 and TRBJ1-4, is KAGVTQTPRYLIKTRGQQVTLSCSPISGHRSVSWYQQTPGQGLQFLFEYFSETQRNKGNFPGRFSGRQFSNSRSEMNVSTLELGDSALYLCASSGGTATTNEKLFFGSGTQLSVL.

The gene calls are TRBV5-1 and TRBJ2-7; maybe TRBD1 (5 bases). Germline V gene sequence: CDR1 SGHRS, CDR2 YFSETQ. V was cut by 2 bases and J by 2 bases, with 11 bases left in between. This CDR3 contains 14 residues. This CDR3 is CASSFSTGAYEQYF. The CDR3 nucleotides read TGCGCCAGCAGCTTCTCTACAGGCGCCTACGAGCAGTACTTC.

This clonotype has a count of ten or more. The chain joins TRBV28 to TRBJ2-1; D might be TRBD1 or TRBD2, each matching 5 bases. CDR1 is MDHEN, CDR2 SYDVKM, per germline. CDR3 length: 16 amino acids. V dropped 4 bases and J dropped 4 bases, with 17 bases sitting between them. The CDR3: CASSSRLAGQYNEQFF. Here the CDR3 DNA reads TGTGCCAGCAGTTCGCGGCTAGCCGGACAATACAATGAGCAGTTCTTC.

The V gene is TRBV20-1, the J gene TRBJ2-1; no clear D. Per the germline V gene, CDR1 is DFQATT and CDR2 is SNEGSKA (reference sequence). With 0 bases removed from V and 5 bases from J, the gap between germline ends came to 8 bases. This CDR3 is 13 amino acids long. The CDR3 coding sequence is TGCAGTGCTAGAGATGTACTGAACAATGAGCAGTTCTTC. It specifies CSARDVLNNEQFF.

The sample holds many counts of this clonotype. The CDR3 DNA is TGCAGCGTTCTACAGGGGGAGTTCCACAATGAGCAGTTCTTC. Translating gives CSVLQGEFHNEQFF. V and J are TRBV29-1 and TRBJ2-1; 8 bases fit TRBD1. This CDR3 has 14 residues. Germline loops: CDR1 SQVTM, CDR2 ANQGSEA. V gave up 5 bases and J gave up 5 bases; unmatched junction bases: 8.

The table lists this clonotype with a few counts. CDR3 in amino acids: CASSLGPTRYEQYF. The CDR3 coding sequence is TGTGCCAGCAGCTTGGGACCAACCCGATACGAGCAGTACTTC. The chain joins TRBV7-2 to TRBJ2-7, with D possibly being TRBD1 or TRBD2 (5 bases each). The V and J ends lost 3 bases and 4 bases respectively, with 13 bases between them. Germline V gives CDR1 SGHTA, CDR2 FQGNSA. The CDR3 extends over 14 amino acids.

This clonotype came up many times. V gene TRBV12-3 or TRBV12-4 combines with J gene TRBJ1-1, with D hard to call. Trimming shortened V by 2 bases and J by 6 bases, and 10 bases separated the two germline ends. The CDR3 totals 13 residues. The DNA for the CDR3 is TGTGCCAGCAGTTTAACGCAGTCCGCTGAAGCTTTCTTT. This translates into CASSLTQSAEAFF.

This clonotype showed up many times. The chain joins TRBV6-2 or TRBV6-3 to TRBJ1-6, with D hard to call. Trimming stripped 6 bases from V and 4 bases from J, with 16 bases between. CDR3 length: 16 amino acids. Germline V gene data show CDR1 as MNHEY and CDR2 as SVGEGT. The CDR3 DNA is TGTGCCAGCAGCCCTACCGCGCCGAGGTATAATTCACCCCTCCACTTT. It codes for CASSPTAPRYNSPLHF.

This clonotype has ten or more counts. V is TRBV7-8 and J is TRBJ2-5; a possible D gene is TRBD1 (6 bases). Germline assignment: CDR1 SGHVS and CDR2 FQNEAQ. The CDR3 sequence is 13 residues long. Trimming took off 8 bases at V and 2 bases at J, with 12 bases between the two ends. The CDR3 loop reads CASHDRSQETQYF. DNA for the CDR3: TGTGCCAGCCACGACAGGAGTCAAGAGACCCAGTACTTC.

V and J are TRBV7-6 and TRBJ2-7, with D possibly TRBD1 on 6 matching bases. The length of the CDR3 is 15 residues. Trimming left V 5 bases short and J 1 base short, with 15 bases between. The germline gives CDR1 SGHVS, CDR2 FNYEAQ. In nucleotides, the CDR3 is TGTGCCAGCAGCCCGGAATTTGGACAGTCCTACGAGCAGTACTTC. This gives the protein CASSPEFGQSYEQYF.

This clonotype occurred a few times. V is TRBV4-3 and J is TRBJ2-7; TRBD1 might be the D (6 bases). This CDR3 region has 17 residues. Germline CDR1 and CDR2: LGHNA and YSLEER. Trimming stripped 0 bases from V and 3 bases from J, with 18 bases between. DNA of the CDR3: TGCGCCAGCAGCCAAGACATCGGCAGGGGTTGGGGCTACGAGCAGTACTTC. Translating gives CASSQDIGRGWGYEQYF.

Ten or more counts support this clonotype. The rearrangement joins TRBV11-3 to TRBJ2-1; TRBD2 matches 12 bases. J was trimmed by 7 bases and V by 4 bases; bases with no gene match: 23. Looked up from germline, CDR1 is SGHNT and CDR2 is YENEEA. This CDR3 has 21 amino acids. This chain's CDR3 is CASSSRYGSLAGGQTWNEQFF. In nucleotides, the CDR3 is TGTGCCAGCAGCTCCAGATACGGGTCTCTAGCGGGAGGGCAAACATGGAATGAGCAGTTCTTC.

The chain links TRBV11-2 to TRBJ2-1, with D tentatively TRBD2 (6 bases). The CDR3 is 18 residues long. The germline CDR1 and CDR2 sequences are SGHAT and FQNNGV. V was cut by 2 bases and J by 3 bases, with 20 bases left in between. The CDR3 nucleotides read TGTGCCAGCAGCTTATATACGGGACTCCGAGGGTTCTACAATGAGCAGTTCTTC. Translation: CASSLYTGLRGFYNEQFF.

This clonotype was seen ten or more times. The CDR3 DNA reads TGTGCCACCAGTGATGGACTTGAGCAGTTCTTC. Protein product: CATSDGLEQFF. The V call is TRBV24-1, the J call TRBJ2-1, with a tentative D call TRBD2 (5 bases). This CDR3 comprises 11 residues. Trimming removed 3 bases from V and 9 bases from J, with 5 bases in between. CDR1 is KGHDR and CDR2 is SFDVKD in the germline V gene.

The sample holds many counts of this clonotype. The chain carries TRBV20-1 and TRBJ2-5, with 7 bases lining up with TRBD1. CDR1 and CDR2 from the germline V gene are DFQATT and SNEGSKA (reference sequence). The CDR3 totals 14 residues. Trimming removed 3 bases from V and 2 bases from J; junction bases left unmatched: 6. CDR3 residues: CSARRGPAQETQYF. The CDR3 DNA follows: TGCAGTGCTAGGAGGGGGCCCGCACAAGAGACCCAGTACTTC.

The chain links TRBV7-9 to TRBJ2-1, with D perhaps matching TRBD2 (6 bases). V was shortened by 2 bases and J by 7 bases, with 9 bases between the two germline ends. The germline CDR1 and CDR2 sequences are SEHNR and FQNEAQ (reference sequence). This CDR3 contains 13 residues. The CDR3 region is CASSLRGLNEQFF. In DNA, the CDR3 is TGTGCCAGCAGCTTACGCGGACTAAATGAGCAGTTCTTC.

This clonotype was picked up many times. The CDR3 region is CATSESINTGELFF. Here the CDR3 DNA reads TGTGCCACCAGTGAAAGCATTAACACCGGGGAGCTGTTTTTT. The chain combines TRBV24-1 with TRBJ2-2; D not resolved. There are 14 residues in the CDR3. The germline gives CDR1 KGHDR, CDR2 SFDVKD. Trimming left V 4 bases short and J 2 bases short, with 7 bases between.

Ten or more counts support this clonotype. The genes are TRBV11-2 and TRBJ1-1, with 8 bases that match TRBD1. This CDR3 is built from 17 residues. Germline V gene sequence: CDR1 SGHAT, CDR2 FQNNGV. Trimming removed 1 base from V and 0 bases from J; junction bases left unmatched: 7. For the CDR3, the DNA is TGTGCCAGCAGCTTAGGGGGGACAGGAGCTGTGAACACTGAAGCTTTCTTT. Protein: CASSLGGTGAVNTEAFF. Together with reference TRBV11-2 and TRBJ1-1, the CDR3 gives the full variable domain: EAGVAQSPRYKIIEKRQSVAFWCNPISGHATLYWYQQILGQGPKLLIQFQNNGVVDDSQLPKDRFSAERLKGVDSTLKIQPAKLEDSAVYLCASSLGGTGAVNTEAFFGQGTRLTVV.

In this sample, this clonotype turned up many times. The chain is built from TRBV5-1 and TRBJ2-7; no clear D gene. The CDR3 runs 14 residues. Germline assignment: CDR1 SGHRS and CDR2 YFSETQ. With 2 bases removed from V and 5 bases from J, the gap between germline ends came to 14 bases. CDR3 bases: TGCGCCAGCAGCTTCGGCTCGGGTAGGAACGAGCAGTACTTC. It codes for CASSFGSGRNEQYF.

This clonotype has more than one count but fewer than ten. CDR3: CATSELLWYGYTF. For the CDR3, the DNA is TGTGCCACCAGTGAGCTTCTGTGGTATGGCTACACCTTC. The chain recombines TRBV24-1 with TRBJ1-2, with D unresolved. V gave up 4 bases and J gave up 5 bases, with 10 bases separating them. The germline V gene encodes CDR1 KGHDR and CDR2 SFDVKD. CDR3 length equals 13 residues.

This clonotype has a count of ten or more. The CDR3 DNA reads as TGTGCCAGCAGCCGCCCCCGGACAGGGGGGACTTCCTACGAGCAGTACTTC. Its protein is CASSRPRTGGTSYEQYF. The chain employs TRBV7-8 and TRBJ2-7; 10 bases are shared with TRBD1. Per germline, CDR1 SGHVS and CDR2 FQNEAQ. Trimming took 5 bases from V and 1 from J; bases not matched to a gene: 11. The CDR3 spans 17 residues.

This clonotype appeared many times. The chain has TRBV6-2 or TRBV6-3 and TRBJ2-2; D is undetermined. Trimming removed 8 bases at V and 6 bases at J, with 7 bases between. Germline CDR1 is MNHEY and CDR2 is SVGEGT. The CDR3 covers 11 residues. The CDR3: CASRVSGELFF. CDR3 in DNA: TGTGCCAGCCGGGTGTCCGGGGAGCTGTTTTTT.

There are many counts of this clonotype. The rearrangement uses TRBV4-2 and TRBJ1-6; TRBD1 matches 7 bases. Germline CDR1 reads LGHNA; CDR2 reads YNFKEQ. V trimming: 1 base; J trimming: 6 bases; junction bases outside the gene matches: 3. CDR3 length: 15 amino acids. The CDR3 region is CASSQGGQSNSPLHF. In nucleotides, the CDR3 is TGTGCCAGCAGCCAAGGGGGACAGAGTAATTCACCCCTCCACTTT.

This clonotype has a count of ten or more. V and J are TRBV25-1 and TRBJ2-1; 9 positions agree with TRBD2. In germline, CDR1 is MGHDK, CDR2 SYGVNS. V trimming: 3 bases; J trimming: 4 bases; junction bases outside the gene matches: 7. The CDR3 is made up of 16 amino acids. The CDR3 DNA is TGTGCCAGCAGTGAGCGGGGGGGCCTAAAGTACAATGAGCAGTTCTTC. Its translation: CASSERGGLKYNEQFF.

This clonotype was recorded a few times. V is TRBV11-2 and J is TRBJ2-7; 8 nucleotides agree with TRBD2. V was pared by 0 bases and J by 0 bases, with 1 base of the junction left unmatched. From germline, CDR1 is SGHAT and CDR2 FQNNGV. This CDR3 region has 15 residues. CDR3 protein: CASSLEAGASYEQYF. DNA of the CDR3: TGTGCCAGCAGCTTAGAAGCGGGGGCCTCCTACGAGCAGTACTTC.

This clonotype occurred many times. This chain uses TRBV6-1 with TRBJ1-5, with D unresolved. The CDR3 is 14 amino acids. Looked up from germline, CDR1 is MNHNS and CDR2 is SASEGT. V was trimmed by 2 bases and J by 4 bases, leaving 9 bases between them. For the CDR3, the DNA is TGTGCCAGCAGTGAAACGCCAGAGAATCAGCCCCAGCATTTT. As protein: CASSETPENQPQHF.

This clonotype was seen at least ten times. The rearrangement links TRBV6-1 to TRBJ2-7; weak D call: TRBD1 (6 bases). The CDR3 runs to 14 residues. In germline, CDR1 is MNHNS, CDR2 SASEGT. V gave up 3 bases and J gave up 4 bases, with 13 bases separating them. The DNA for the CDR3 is TGTGCCAGCAGTGACCGGGACAACCCTTACGAGCAGTACTTC. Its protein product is CASSDRDNPYEQYF.

CDR3 sequence: CASSFGRGLYEQYF. CDR3 nucleotides: TGTGCCAGCAGTTTTGGCAGGGGGCTCTACGAGCAGTACTTC. The chain combines TRBV27 with TRBJ2-7, with 8 bases matching TRBD1. The junction had 4 bases not matched to a gene; V was cut back by 3 bases and J by 3 bases. The germline V gene has CDR1 MNHEY and CDR2 SMNVEV (reference sequence). There are 14 residues in the CDR3.

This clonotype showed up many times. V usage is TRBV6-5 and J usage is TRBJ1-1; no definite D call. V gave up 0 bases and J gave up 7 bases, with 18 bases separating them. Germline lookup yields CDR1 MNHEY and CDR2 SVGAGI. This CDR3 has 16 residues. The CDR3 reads CASSYSIATEMDEAFF. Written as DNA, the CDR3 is TGTGCCAGCAGTTACTCGATAGCGACGGAGATGGATGAAGCTTTCTTT.

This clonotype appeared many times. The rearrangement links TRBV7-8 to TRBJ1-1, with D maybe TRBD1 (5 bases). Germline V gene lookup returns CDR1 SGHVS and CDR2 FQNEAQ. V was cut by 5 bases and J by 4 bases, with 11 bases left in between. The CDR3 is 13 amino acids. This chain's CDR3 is CASSVLRGTEAFF. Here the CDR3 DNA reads TGTGCCAGCAGCGTTTTAAGGGGCACTGAAGCTTTCTTT.

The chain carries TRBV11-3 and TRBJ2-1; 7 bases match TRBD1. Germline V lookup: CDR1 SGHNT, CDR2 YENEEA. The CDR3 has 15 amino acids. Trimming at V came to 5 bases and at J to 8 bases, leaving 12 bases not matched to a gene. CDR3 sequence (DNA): TGTGCCAGCAGCACCAGACAGGGTCCCAGGGATGAGCAGTTCTTC. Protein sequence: CASSTRQGPRDEQFF.